The clone carrying this T cell receptor (beta chain) was seen repeatedly, ten times or more. Its specificity is not known. This sample was included in a study of T cell repertoires in cytomegalovirus infection. Study-wide findings and caveats: Within the response measured ex vivo, HLA-C-restricted CMV-specific TCR beta clonotypes were dominant.

Each CDR3 protein gets one entry after TCRdb re-called the reads with MiXCR. The sample has 130,000 or so distinct CDR3 sequences, 5% to 6.5% seen once. The CDR3 has 13 amino acids. CDR1 and CDR2 (germline): LNHDA, SQIVND (reference sequence). With 8 bases clipped from V and 14 bases from J, the junction kept 10 bases outside the gene matches. Sequencing was performed on PBMCs. The TCR was taken from a human donor in good health (CMV status not recorded). Some clones in this sample may be carry-over from other donors' samples. The V call is TRBV19, the J call TRBJ1-6; 9 bases line up with TRBD1. CDR3 DNA: TGTGCCAGTGCGGGACAGGGCCAATTCACCCTCCACTTT. This gives the protein CASAGQGQFTLHF.